The rows below give T cell receptor beta chains drawn from one sample of a study of cytomegalovirus exposure and HLA in healthy donors. The assay was immunoSEQ multiplex PCR, and TCRdb's table has in-frame clones only and misses some. The data hold 110,000 or so clones, with around four fifths observed a single time. Sequenced sample: PBMCs. These receptors all come from a woman in her 40s in good health and CMV-seropositive. CDR3s include the opening cysteine and the closing phenylalanine or tryptophan. D genes are given only for firm matches. A row's size may be missing; if present it is once, few, many or a size class.

clone_size: few
d_call: TRBD1
v_call: TRBV2
j_call: TRBJ1-2
cdr3_aa: CASRTGAMANYGYTF
cdr3_nt: TGTGCCAGCAGGACAGGGGCTATGGCTAACTATGGCTACACCTTC

clone_size: NA
d_call: NA
v_call: TRBV18
j_call: TRBJ2-4
cdr3_aa: CASSPGHNGSRAKNIQYF
cdr3_nt: TGTGCCAGCTCACCGGGCCACAATGGGTCTCGGGCCAAAAACATTCAGTACTTC

clone_size: NA
d_call: TRBD2
v_call: TRBV7-9
j_call: TRBJ2-5
cdr3_aa: CASSLGTSGGADASETQYF
cdr3_nt: TGTGCCAGCAGCTTAGGCACTAGCGGGGGGGCCGACGCATCAGAGACCCAGTACTTC

clone_size: NA
d_call: NA
v_call: TRBV5-1
j_call: TRBJ1-4
cdr3_aa: CASSLRAPPNEKLFF
cdr3_nt: TGCGCCAGCAGCTTACGCGCCCCTCCTAATGAAAAACTGTTTTTT

clone_size: NA
d_call: NA
v_call: TRBV10-1
j_call: TRBJ1-1
cdr3_aa: CASRIGANTEAFF
cdr3_nt: TGCGCCAGCAGAATTGGAGCCAACACTGAAGCTTTCTTT

clone_size: NA
d_call: NA
v_call: TRBV25-1
j_call: TRBJ1-1
cdr3_aa: CASSDLWGRGTEAFF
cdr3_nt: TGTGCCAGCAGTGATCTATGGGGGCGCGGAACTGAAGCTTTCTTT

clone_size: NA
d_call: TRBD2
v_call: TRBV5-6
j_call: TRBJ2-5
cdr3_aa: CASSLSGSGGETQYF
cdr3_nt: TGTGCCAGCAGCTTAAGCGGGAGTGGCGGCGAGACCCAGTACTTC

clone_size: NA
d_call: NA
v_call: TRBV18
j_call: TRBJ1-5
cdr3_aa: CASSPMGDSSNQPQHF
cdr3_nt: TGTGCCAGCTCACCAATGGGAGATTCTAGCAATCAGCCCCAGCATTTT

clone_size: NA
d_call: NA
v_call: TRBV5-6
j_call: TRBJ2-1
cdr3_aa: CASPGQGTIYNEQFF
cdr3_nt: TGTGCCAGCCCTGGGCAGGGGACGATCTACAATGAGCAGTTCTTC

clone_size: NA
d_call: TRBD1
v_call: TRBV10-3
j_call: TRBJ1-5
cdr3_aa: CAISEERTGGRSNQPQHF
cdr3_nt: TGTGCCATCAGTGAGGAAAGGACAGGGGGCAGGAGCAATCAGCCCCAGCATTTT

clone_size: NA
d_call: TRBD1
v_call: TRBV7-8
j_call: TRBJ2-7
cdr3_aa: CASSPPGQGSGGWDEQYF
cdr3_nt: TGTGCCAGCAGCCCTCCGGGACAGGGCTCAGGGGGCTGGGACGAGCAGTACTTC

clone_size: NA
d_call: NA
v_call: TRBV5-6
j_call: TRBJ1-1
cdr3_aa: CASLAGTEAFF
cdr3_nt: TGTGCCAGTCTAGCCGGGACAGAAGCTTTCTTT

clone_size: few
d_call: NA
v_call: TRBV6-4
j_call: TRBJ2-1
cdr3_aa: CASSPGDDGEQFF
cdr3_nt: TGTGCCAGCAGTCCGGGGGATGACGGTGAGCAGTTCTTC

clone_size: NA
d_call: TRBD2
v_call: TRBV5-6
j_call: TRBJ2-7
cdr3_aa: CASSPRTSGSDEQYF
cdr3_nt: TGTGCCAGCAGCCCCCGGACTAGCGGGAGCGACGAGCAGTACTTC

clone_size: NA
d_call: TRBD2
v_call: TRBV18
j_call: TRBJ2-1
cdr3_aa: CASSAGLAAYNEQFF
cdr3_nt: TGTGCCAGCTCAGCAGGACTAGCGGCTTACAATGAGCAGTTCTTC

clone_size: NA
d_call: NA
v_call: TRBV29-1
j_call: TRBJ2-2
cdr3_aa: CSAQGGSELFF
cdr3_nt: TGCAGCGCCCAGGGTGGAAGCGAGCTGTTTTTT

clone_size: NA
d_call: NA
v_call: TRBV4-1
j_call: TRBJ1-2
cdr3_aa: CASSLYIVRGAHGYTF
cdr3_nt: TGCGCCAGCAGCCTCTACATCGTGCGGGGGGCGCACGGCTACACCTTC

clone_size: NA
d_call: TRBD2
v_call: TRBV10-3
j_call: TRBJ2-3
cdr3_aa: CAIMQAGGRTQYF
cdr3_nt: TGTGCCATCATGCAAGCGGGGGGACGTACGCAGTATTTT

clone_size: NA
d_call: NA
v_call: TRBV5-6
j_call: TRBJ2-2
cdr3_aa: CASTRGAGELFF
cdr3_nt: TGTGCCAGCACCCGCGGGGCCGGGGAGCTGTTTTTT

clone_size: NA
d_call: TRBD1
v_call: TRBV7-2
j_call: TRBJ1-2
cdr3_aa: CASSMQGALNYGYTF
cdr3_nt: TGTGCCAGCAGCATGCAGGGGGCTCTTAATTATGGCTACACCTTC

clone_size: NA
d_call: NA
v_call: TRBV19
j_call: TRBJ2-1
cdr3_aa: CASSTPGGYSYEQFF
cdr3_nt: TGTGCCAGTAGTACCCCAGGGGGGTACTCTTATGAGCAGTTCTTC

clone_size: once
d_call: NA
v_call: TRBV6-5
j_call: TRBJ1-2
cdr3_aa: CASRDYLDAGRGYTF
cdr3_nt: TGTGCCAGCAGGGATTATTTAGATGCAGGCAGGGGCTACACCTTC

clone_size: NA
d_call: NA
v_call: TRBV14
j_call: TRBJ1-4
cdr3_aa: CASSGTESGVVVANEKLFF
cdr3_nt: TGTGCCAGCAGCGGAACGGAATCAGGGGTGGTAGTTGCTAATGAAAAACTGTTTTTT

clone_size: NA
d_call: TRBD2
v_call: TRBV15
j_call: TRBJ2-2
cdr3_aa: CATSLGLENTGELFF
cdr3_nt: TGTGCCACCAGCCTAGGACTAGAGAACACCGGGGAGCTGTTTTTT

clone_size: NA
d_call: NA
v_call: TRBV5-1
j_call: TRBJ1-2
cdr3_aa: CASSWQGMNGYTF
cdr3_nt: TGCGCCAGCAGCTGGCAGGGTATGAATGGCTACACCTTC

clone_size: few
d_call: TRBD2
v_call: TRBV5-4
j_call: TRBJ2-1
cdr3_aa: CASSSPLAGRGDEQFF
cdr3_nt: TGTGCCAGCAGCTCTCCCTTAGCGGGGAGGGGCGATGAGCAGTTCTTC

clone_size: NA
d_call: NA
v_call: TRBV4-1
j_call: TRBJ2-1
cdr3_aa: CASSQGSRRSYNEQFF
cdr3_nt: TGCGCCAGCAGCCAAGGCTCGCGCCGCTCCTACAATGAGCAGTTCTTC

clone_size: NA
d_call: NA
v_call: TRBV6-6
j_call: TRBJ2-1
cdr3_aa: CASRFQGNEQFF
cdr3_nt: TGTGCCAGCAGGTTCCAGGGAAATGAGCAGTTCTTC

clone_size: NA
d_call: NA
v_call: TRBV4-2
j_call: TRBJ2-7
cdr3_aa: CASSPTWGGHSYEQYF
cdr3_nt: TGTGCCAGCAGCCCCACTTGGGGGGGCCACTCCTACGAGCAGTACTTC

clone_size: few
d_call: TRBD2
v_call: TRBV10-3
j_call: TRBJ2-1
cdr3_aa: CAIRGGLAGGPMDEQFF
cdr3_nt: TGTGCCATCAGGGGGGGACTAGCGGGAGGGCCTATGGATGAGCAGTTCTTC

clone_size: NA
d_call: NA
v_call: TRBV5-6
j_call: TRBJ1-1
cdr3_aa: CASSLGVQDSEAFF
cdr3_nt: TGTGCCAGCAGCTTGGGGGTACAGGACAGTGAAGCTTTCTTT

clone_size: once
d_call: TRBD1
v_call: TRBV27
j_call: TRBJ2-1
cdr3_aa: CASSLIRGGQGYPRGEQFF
cdr3_nt: TGTGCCAGCAGTTTAATTCGAGGCGGACAGGGGTACCCCAGGGGTGAGCAGTTCTTC

clone_size: NA
d_call: TRBD2
v_call: TRBV7-9
j_call: TRBJ2-7
cdr3_aa: CASSFTGTINEQYF
cdr3_nt: TGTGCCAGCAGCTTTACCGGGACTATAAACGAGCAGTACTTC

clone_size: NA
d_call: TRBD1
v_call: TRBV19
j_call: TRBJ1-6
cdr3_aa: CASSIVGTGGNSPLHF
cdr3_nt: TGTGCCAGTAGTATTGTCGGGACAGGGGGTAATTCACCCCTCCACTTT

clone_size: once
d_call: TRBD1
v_call: TRBV5-1
j_call: TRBJ1-1
cdr3_aa: CASSLEQGAGTEAFF
cdr3_nt: TGCGCCAGCAGCTTGGAGCAGGGGGCTGGCACTGAAGCTTTCTTT

clone_size: NA
d_call: NA
v_call: TRBV7-3
j_call: TRBJ2-3
cdr3_aa: CASSFMGVTDTQYF
cdr3_nt: TGTGCCAGCAGCTTTATGGGAGTCACAGATACGCAGTATTTT

clone_size: NA
d_call: NA
v_call: TRBV5-1
j_call: TRBJ2-7
cdr3_aa: CASSLLEEAYEQYF
cdr3_nt: TGCGCCAGCAGTTTGTTGGAGGAGGCCTACGAGCAGTACTTC

clone_size: few
d_call: TRBD2
v_call: TRBV4-2
j_call: TRBJ2-3
cdr3_aa: CASSHRAGGTDTQYF
cdr3_nt: TGTGCCAGCAGCCATAGAGCGGGGGGCACAGATACGCAGTATTTT

clone_size: NA
d_call: NA
v_call: TRBV25-1
j_call: TRBJ1-1
cdr3_aa: CARARRGALMICDTEAFF
cdr3_nt: TGTGCCAGAGCACGGCGGGGGGCGCTTATGATTTGTGACACTGAAGCTTTCTTT

clone_size: few
d_call: NA
v_call: TRBV29-1
j_call: TRBJ2-2
cdr3_aa: CSVGNNRGDTGELFF
cdr3_nt: TGCAGCGTTGGGAATAATCGGGGAGACACCGGGGAGCTGTTTTTT

clone_size: NA
d_call: TRBD1
v_call: TRBV27
j_call: TRBJ1-6
cdr3_aa: CASSSSWTGNSPLHF
cdr3_nt: TGTGCCAGCAGTTCATCTTGGACAGGCAATTCACCCCTCCACTTT

clone_size: NA
d_call: NA
v_call: TRBV14
j_call: TRBJ2-4
cdr3_aa: CASSQVSGSWYF
cdr3_nt: TGTGCCAGCAGCCAAGTATCAGGGTCTTGGTACTTC

clone_size: NA
d_call: NA
v_call: TRBV27
j_call: TRBJ2-4
cdr3_aa: CASSLSAGLAKNIQYF
cdr3_nt: TGTGCCAGCAGTTTATCGGCAGGGCTAGCCAAAAACATTCAGTACTTC

clone_size: few
d_call: NA
v_call: TRBV7-9
j_call: TRBJ1-1
cdr3_aa: CASSPMGPSEAFF
cdr3_nt: TGTGCCAGCAGCCCTATGGGCCCGTCTGAAGCTTTCTTT

clone_size: NA
d_call: NA
v_call: TRBV6-5
j_call: TRBJ1-4
cdr3_aa: CASSYFRGREKLFF
cdr3_nt: TGTGCCAGCAGTTACTTTCGCGGTCGTGAAAAACTGTTTTTT